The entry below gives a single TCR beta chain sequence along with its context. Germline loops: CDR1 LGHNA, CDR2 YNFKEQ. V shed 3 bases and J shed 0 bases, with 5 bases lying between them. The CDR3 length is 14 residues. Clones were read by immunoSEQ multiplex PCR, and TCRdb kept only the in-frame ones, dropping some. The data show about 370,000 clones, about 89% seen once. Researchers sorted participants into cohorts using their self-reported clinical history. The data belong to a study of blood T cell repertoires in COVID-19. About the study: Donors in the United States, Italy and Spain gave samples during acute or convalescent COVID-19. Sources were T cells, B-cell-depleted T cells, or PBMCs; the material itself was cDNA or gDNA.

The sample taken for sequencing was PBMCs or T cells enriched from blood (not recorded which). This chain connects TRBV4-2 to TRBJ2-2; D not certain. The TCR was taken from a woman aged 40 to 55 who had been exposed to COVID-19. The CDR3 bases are TGTGCCAGCAGCCACACTCCGAACACCGGGGAGCTGTTTTTT. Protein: CASSHTPNTGELFF.